These T cell receptor beta chains were read from a single sample in a study of blood T cell repertoires in COVID-19. Only in-frame clones appear in the TCRdb table, and some are missing; sequencing was by immunoSEQ multiplex PCR. The repertoire holds 200,000 to 250,000 clones, with almost 85% as singletons. The sequencing input was peripheral blood. These receptors were collected from a woman aged 70-85 years with COVID-19, enrolled during active disease. Each CDR3 is given with its conserved first and last residue. Fields, in order: CDR3 protein, CDR3 DNA, D gene, V gene, clone size, J gene. D genes are given only for firm matches. Clone size is stated in some rows and not others, as once, few, many or a class when expanded.

cdr3_aa: CASSSSGGAGEQFF
cdr3_nt: TGCGCCAGCAGTTCTAGCGGGGGGGCCGGTGAGCAGTTCTTC
d_call: TRBD2
v_call: TRBV10-2
clone_size: once
j_call: TRBJ2-1

cdr3_aa: CATSDPGQGFGEQYF
cdr3_nt: TGTGCCACCAGTGACCCCGGACAGGGCTTCGGGGAGCAGTACTTC
d_call: TRBD1
v_call: TRBV24-1
clone_size: NA
j_call: TRBJ2-7

cdr3_aa: CASSGSGPGQTQQYF
cdr3_nt: TGTGCCAGCAGTGGCTCTGGTCCGGGACAGACACAACAGTACTTC
d_call: TRBD1
v_call: TRBV25-1
clone_size: NA
j_call: TRBJ2-5

cdr3_aa: CASSLGTSGSEQYF
cdr3_nt: TGTGCCAGCAGCCTTGGGACTAGCGGGTCAGAGCAGTACTTC
d_call: TRBD2
v_call: TRBV7-3
clone_size: NA
j_call: TRBJ2-7

cdr3_aa: CASTEGQGVPNYGYTF
cdr3_nt: TGTGCCAGTACCGAGGGACAGGGGGTACCTAACTATGGCTACACCTTC
d_call: TRBD1
v_call: TRBV19
clone_size: NA
j_call: TRBJ1-2

cdr3_aa: CALSEVPYNEQFF
cdr3_nt: TGTGCCCTTTCTGAGGTTCCTTACAATGAGCAGTTCTTC
d_call: NA
v_call: TRBV12-3/TRBV12-4
clone_size: once
j_call: TRBJ2-1

cdr3_aa: CASTLPPPWGHNEQFF
cdr3_nt: TGTGCCAGCACCCTTCCCCCTCCCTGGGGCCATAATGAGCAGTTCTTC
d_call: NA
v_call: TRBV21-1
clone_size: NA
j_call: TRBJ2-1

cdr3_aa: CASRDGTGGNNEKLFF
cdr3_nt: TGTGCCAGCAGGGACGGGACAGGGGGAAATAATGAAAAACTGTTTTTT
d_call: TRBD1
v_call: TRBV6-6
clone_size: NA
j_call: TRBJ1-4

cdr3_aa: CASSLLAGQGEQFF
cdr3_nt: TGTGCCAGCAGTCTTCTAGCGGGACAAGGTGAGCAGTTCTTC
d_call: TRBD2
v_call: TRBV6-4
clone_size: NA
j_call: TRBJ2-1

cdr3_aa: CASSDRDRGSDTQYF
cdr3_nt: TGTGCCAGCAGTGACCGGGACAGGGGTTCCGATACGCAGTATTTT
d_call: TRBD1
v_call: TRBV6-4
clone_size: NA
j_call: TRBJ2-3